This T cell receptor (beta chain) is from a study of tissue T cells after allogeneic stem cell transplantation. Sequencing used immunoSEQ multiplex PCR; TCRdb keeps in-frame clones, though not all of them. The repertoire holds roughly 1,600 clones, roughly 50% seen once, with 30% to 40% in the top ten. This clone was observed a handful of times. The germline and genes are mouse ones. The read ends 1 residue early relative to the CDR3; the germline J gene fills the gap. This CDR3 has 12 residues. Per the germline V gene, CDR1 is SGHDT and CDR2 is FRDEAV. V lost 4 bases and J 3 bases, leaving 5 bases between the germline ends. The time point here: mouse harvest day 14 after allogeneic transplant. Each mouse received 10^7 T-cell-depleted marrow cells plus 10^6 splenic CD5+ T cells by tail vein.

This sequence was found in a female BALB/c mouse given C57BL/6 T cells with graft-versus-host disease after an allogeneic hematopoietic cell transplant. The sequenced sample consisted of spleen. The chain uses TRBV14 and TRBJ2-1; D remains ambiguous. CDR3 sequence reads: CASSQVYAEQFF. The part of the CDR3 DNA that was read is TGTGCCAGCAGTCAAGTCTATGCTGAGCAGTTC.